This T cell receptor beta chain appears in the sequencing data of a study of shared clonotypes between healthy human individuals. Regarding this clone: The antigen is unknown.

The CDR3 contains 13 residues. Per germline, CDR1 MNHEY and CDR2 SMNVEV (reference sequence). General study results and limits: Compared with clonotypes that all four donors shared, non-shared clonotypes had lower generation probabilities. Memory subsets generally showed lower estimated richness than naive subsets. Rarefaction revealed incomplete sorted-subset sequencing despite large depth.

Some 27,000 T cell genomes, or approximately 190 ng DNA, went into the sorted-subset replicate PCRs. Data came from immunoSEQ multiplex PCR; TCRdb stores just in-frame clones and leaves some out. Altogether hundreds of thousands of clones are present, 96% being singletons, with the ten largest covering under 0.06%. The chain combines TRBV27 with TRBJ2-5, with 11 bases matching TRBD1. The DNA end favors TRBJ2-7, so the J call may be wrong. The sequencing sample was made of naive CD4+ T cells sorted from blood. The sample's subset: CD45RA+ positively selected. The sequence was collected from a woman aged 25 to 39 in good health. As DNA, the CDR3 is TGTGCCAGCAGAGGACAGGGGGCTTACGAGCAGTACTTC. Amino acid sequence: CASRGQGAYEQYF.